This T cell receptor (beta chain) was retrieved from a study of T cell repertoires in cytomegalovirus infection. In the study overall: Carrying CMV and the relevant HLA type showed in public TCR beta signatures.

This clonotype was detected only a few times. Its antigen is not known. The CDR3 loop spans 15 amino acids. CDR1 and CDR2 (germline): WSHSY, SAAADI. After removal of 7 bases from V and 5 bases from J, the junction contained 2 bases not matched to a gene. Points from the study as a whole: What dominated the ex vivo response were HLA-C-restricted CMV-specific TCR beta clonotypes.

TCRdb reprocessed the reads via MiXCR and lists one record per CDR3 protein. The profile covers about 920,000 distinct CDR3 sequences, with roughly 30% appearing a single time and over 12% taken by the ten largest. The source material was cultured CD8+ T cells from PBMCs, sampled from culture after CMV antigen stimulation. The chain joins TRBV10-2 to TRBJ2-2, with 15 bases identical to TRBD2. This receptor was obtained from a human donor in good health (CMV status not recorded). Some clones in this sample may be carry-over from other donors' samples. The CDR3 DNA is TGCGCCAGCAATGGACTAGCGGGGGGGACCGGGGAGCTGTTTTTT. Amino acid sequence: CASNGLAGGTGELFF.